The T cell receptor beta chain under discussion was sequenced for a study of radiotherapy plus CTLA-4 blockade in lung cancer. Study findings and constraints: In blood, after radiotherapy plus ipilimumab, tumor-derived TCR clones expanded. The best prediction of response reportedly came from early blood T cell clone dynamics, with interferon-beta.

Profiled with immunoSEQ multiplex PCR; TCRdb holds only in-frame clones, not every one. Of 24,000 or so clones listed, about 76% are singletons. This clone turned up a few times. Its target is not known. Looked up from germline, CDR1 is SEHNR and CDR2 is FQNEAQ (reference sequence). The CDR3 totals 15 residues. V dropped 5 bases and J dropped 2; count of bases not matched to a gene: 7. People whose metastatic non-small-cell lung cancer was chemo-refractory got focal radiation along with CTLA-4 blockade by ipilimumab. This clonotype was sampled from a human donor with non-small cell lung cancer whose response to radiotherapy plus ipilimumab could not be evaluated. The chain recombines TRBV7-9 with TRBJ2-7, with 9 bases lining up with TRBD1. Sequenced material: peripheral blood, taken from a patient treated with radiotherapy plus ipilimumab. In nucleotides, the CDR3 is TGTGCCAGCAGCGGAGGACAGGGGAAGACCTACGAGCAGTACTTC. It translates to CASSGGQGKTYEQYF.